The 3 T cell receptor beta chains in this list originate from one sample, sequenced in a study of blood T cell repertoires in COVID-19. This table comes from immunoSEQ multiplex PCR, and its TCRdb copy is limited to in-frame clones, with some not included. This sample has about 200,000 clones, with 70% to 90% found just once. Sequenced material: peripheral blood. These receptors were collected from a woman aged 45 to 65 with acute or convalescent COVID-19.

This clone was counted many times. The chain uses TRBV11-1 and TRBJ2-7; weak D call: TRBD1 (6 bases). Germline CDR1 and CDR2: SGHAT and FQDESV (reference sequence). The CDR3 is 12 amino acids. Trimming took off 5 bases at V and 6 bases at J, with 11 bases between the two ends. CDR3: CASSAHRVEQYF. As DNA, the CDR3 is TGTGCCAGCAGCGCCCACAGGGTCGAGCAGTACTTC.

V and J are TRBV7-2 and TRBJ2-5, with D possibly matching TRBD2 (6 bases). Germline V gene lookup returns CDR1 SGHTA and CDR2 FQGNSA. This CDR3 has 12 amino acids. V was pared by 11 bases and J by 0 bases, with 10 bases between. The CDR3 DNA reads as TGTGCCGCGGGGCCCTACCAAGAGACCCAGTACTTC. Translated: CAAGPYQETQYF.

J is TRBJ1-5 and V is TRBV3-1 (or the pseudogene TRBV3-2), with no clear D. Germline values: CDR1 LGHDT, CDR2 YNNKEL (reference sequence). This CDR3 is built from 15 residues. The V gene lost 0 bases and the J gene lost 0 bases, with 6 bases spanning the gap. The CDR3: CASSQEQYSNQPQHF. The CDR3 region has the DNA TGTGCCAGCAGCCAAGAACAGTATAGCAATCAGCCCCAGCATTTT.